Listed below are T cell receptor beta chains from one sample, sequenced in a study of blood T cell repertoires in COVID-19. Clones were sequenced by immunoSEQ multiplex PCR, and TCRdb holds only the in-frame ones, with some missing. There are some 210,000 clones in the sample; 84% occur only once, and 7.6% lies in the top ten. Sequences were obtained from peripheral blood. These receptors originate from a woman aged 50 to 65 with active or convalescent COVID-19. Both conserved end residues are part of each CDR3. D genes are given only for firm matches. The size field is filled for only some rows; it gives once, few, many or a size class.

TRBJ1-2 TRBV2 . . CASGQSSSGYTF TGTGCCAGCGGACAGAGCTCTAGTGGCTACACCTTC
TRBJ1-6 TRBV3-1/TRBV3-2 TRBD1 . CASSQGGQGAPLHF TGTGCCAGCAGCCAAGGGGGACAGGGCGCACCCCTCCACTTT
TRBJ2-3 TRBV2 . . CASTGVEGGGGSDTQYF TGTGCCAGCACTGGAGTCGAAGGGGGAGGGGGATCAGATACGCAGTATTTT
TRBJ1-5 TRBV5-5 TRBD1 . CASSSGLPGGQPQHF TGTGCCAGCAGCTCCGGACTGCCAGGGGGTCAGCCCCAGCATTTT
TRBJ1-2 TRBV2 . . CASTNPDLGYTF TGTGCCAGCACGAACCCAGATCTCGGCTACACCTTC
TRBJ2-7 TRBV30 . . CAWSRGGTISYEQYF TGTGCCTGGAGTCGGGGCGGGACGATCTCCTACGAGCAGTACTTC
TRBJ1-1 TRBV29-1 . . CSVETYHPEAFF TGCAGCGTTGAAACCTATCACCCTGAAGCTTTCTTT
TRBJ1-5 TRBV19 TRBD1 . CASSNRGLGSQPQHF TGTGCCAGTAGCAACAGGGGGCTGGGGAGCCAGCCCCAGCATTTT
TRBJ1-3 TRBV3-1/TRBV3-2 . once CASSRQSFGSSGNTIYF TGTGCCAGCAGCCGTCAGTCCTTTGGGAGCTCTGGAAACACCATATATTTT
TRBJ2-7 TRBV5-1 . . CASSARRESEQYF TGCGCCAGCAGCGCTCGCCGGGAGAGCGAGCAGTACTTC
TRBJ1-5 TRBV7-9 TRBD1 . CASSLDEGAAGEDQPQHF TGTGCCAGCAGCTTAGATGAGGGGGCAGCAGGGGAAGACCAGCCCCAGCATTTT
TRBJ2-7 TRBV30 TRBD2 . CAWIAGTPNSYEQYF TGTGCCTGGATAGCGGGGACACCCAACTCCTACGAGCAGTACTTC
TRBJ1-5 TRBV7-3 . . CASSPIFFGGQPQHF TGTGCCAGCAGCCCCATTTTCTTCGGGGGTCAGCCCCAGCATTTT
TRBJ1-6 TRBV2 TRBD1 few CASSTGGILPLHF TGTGCCAGCAGCACAGGGGGCATTCTACCCCTCCACTTT
TRBJ2-5 TRBV10-3 TRBD2 . CAIGGTSGSRSVQTQYF TGTGCCATCGGGGGGACTAGCGGGAGCAGGTCGGTCCAGACCCAGTACTTC
TRBJ2-5 TRBV6-5 . . CASSSGRGETQYF TGTGCCAGCAGTTCCGGTAGGGGAGAGACCCAGTACTTC
TRBJ1-2 TRBV18 TRBD1 few CASSPPGQGLFYGYTF TGTGCCAGCTCACCCCCGGGACAGGGCCTCTTCTATGGCTACACCTTC
TRBJ1-2 TRBV12-5 TRBD1 . CASGLGPGQGAQGYTF TGTGCTAGTGGACTTGGACCGGGACAGGGGGCGCAGGGCTACACCTTC
TRBJ2-1 TRBV9 TRBD1 many CASSPPILGQGAEQFF TGTGCCAGCAGCCCTCCCATCCTAGGACAGGGGGCTGAGCAGTTCTTC
TRBJ1-4 TRBV28 . . CASSPWEFGKLFF TGTGCCAGCAGTCCCTGGGAGTTTGGAAAACTGTTTTTT
TRBJ1-2 TRBV9 TRBD1 . CASSGWDRGVGGYTF TGTGCCAGCAGCGGATGGGACAGGGGTGTGGGCGGCTACACCTTC
TRBJ1-2 TRBV7-9 . few CASSLPGLRTSSGYTF TGTGCCAGCAGCTTACCCGGACTTCGAACCTCCTCTGGCTACACCTTC
TRBJ2-3 TRBV9 TRBD2 few CASNSGGRADTQYF TGTGCCAGCAATTCGGGCGGGAGGGCAGATACGCAGTATTTT
TRBJ1-1 TRBV28 TRBD1 . CASSLSQGAIHEAFF TGTGCCAGCAGTTTATCGCAGGGGGCCATCCATGAAGCTTTCTTT
TRBJ2-3 TRBV3-1/TRBV3-2 . once CASSLLETTDTQYF TGTGCCAGCAGCCTTCTAGAGACCACAGATACGCAGTATTTT
TRBJ1-2 TRBV5-1 . . CASNTQRGYGYTF TGCGCCAGCAACACCCAACGAGGGTATGGCTACACCTTC
TRBJ2-6 TRBV19 . . CASSQKVGGPGGANVLTF TGTGCCAGTAGCCAGAAGGTCGGGGGTCCAGGAGGGGCCAACGTCCTGACTTTC
TRBJ1-1 TRBV7-3 . . CASSSQGNTEAFF TGTGCCAGCAGCTCCCAGGGGAACACTGAAGCTTTCTTT
TRBJ2-3 TRBV27 . . CASSFLGLASPDTQYF TGTGCCAGCAGTTTCCTAGGGCTAGCGTCTCCGGATACGCAGTATTTT
TRBJ1-4 TRBV7-2 . . CASSPDIANEKLFF TGTGCCAGCAGCCCGGACATTGCCAATGAAAAACTGTTTTTT
TRBJ1-4 TRBV5-1 . . CASSPPDSFNEKLFF TGCGCCAGCAGCCCGCCGGACAGCTTTAATGAAAAACTGTTTTTT
TRBJ1-2 TRBV18 TRBD1 . CASSGTGNAARYTF TGTGCCAGCTCAGGGACAGGGAATGCGGCGCGCTACACCTTC
TRBJ1-2 TRBV7-9 TRBD1 . CASSVGQGTGERGYTF TGTGCCAGCAGCGTCGGACAGGGAACGGGAGAGCGTGGCTACACCTTC
TRBJ2-2 TRBV7-9 TRBD1 . CASSPTGASTGELFF TGTGCCAGCAGCCCTACAGGGGCCTCCACCGGGGAGCTGTTTTTT
TRBJ1-1 TRBV3-1/TRBV3-2 TRBD1 . CASSRTGVNTEAFF TGTGCCAGCAGCCGCACAGGGGTGAACACTGAAGCTTTCTTT
TRBJ1-5 TRBV5-1 . . CASSYSRDQPQHF TGCGCCAGCAGCTATTCCAGGGATCAGCCCCAGCATTTT
TRBJ1-3 TRBV5-6 . . CASSMQGLYSGNTIYF TGTGCCAGCAGCATGCAGGGGTTATACTCTGGAAACACCATATATTTT
TRBJ2-1 TRBV9 . . CASSVETSLVYEQFF TGTGCCAGCAGCGTAGAAACTAGCCTCGTTTATGAGCAGTTCTTC
TRBJ2-6 TRBV11-2 . . CASSLPTAAPSGANVLTF TGTGCCAGCAGCCTCCCGACAGCTGCTCCCTCGGGGGCCAACGTCCTGACTTTC
TRBJ2-3 TRBV11-2 . . CASSLGTPTDTQYF TGTGCCAGCAGCTTAGGCACACCCACAGATACGCAGTATTTT
TRBJ2-1 TRBV29-1 TRBD2 . CSDSGGPFFNEQFF TGCAGCGATAGCGGGGGGCCTTTTTTCAATGAGCAGTTCTTC
TRBJ2-7 TRBV10-3 . . CAIKGEGRGYEQYF TGTGCCATCAAAGGCGAAGGGAGAGGCTACGAGCAGTACTTC